The subject of this entry is one T cell receptor (beta chain). This CDR3 is built from 14 residues. Germline CDR1 is SGDLS and CDR2 is YYNGEE. V shed 3 bases and J shed 8 bases, with 17 bases lying between them. Original handling: Reference gene primer amplification gave nucleated cell count estimates. Generated by immunoSEQ multiplex PCR, the TCRdb table keeps only in-frame clones and is missing some. The DNA was the basis for D and trimming; V, J and clone size are from that table. The sample lists 200,000 to 300,000 clones, roughly 88% seen once, with approximately 6% in the top ten. This sample is part of a study of blood T cell repertoires in COVID-19. Study-wide background: Samples of COVID-19 (acute and convalescent) were obtained from the United States, Italy and Spain.

Seattle's enrolled individuals joined amid active infection and were then monitored longitudinally. The TCR comes from a woman of 80 years or more with COVID-19, enrolled during active disease. Sequenced material: peripheral blood. This sequence joins TRBV9 and TRBJ1-2; tentatively, D is TRBD1 (5 bases). The CDR3 coding sequence is TGTGCCAGCAGCGGCAGAGGAGGGGAGAACGGCTACACCTTC. Its protein is CASSGRGGENGYTF.